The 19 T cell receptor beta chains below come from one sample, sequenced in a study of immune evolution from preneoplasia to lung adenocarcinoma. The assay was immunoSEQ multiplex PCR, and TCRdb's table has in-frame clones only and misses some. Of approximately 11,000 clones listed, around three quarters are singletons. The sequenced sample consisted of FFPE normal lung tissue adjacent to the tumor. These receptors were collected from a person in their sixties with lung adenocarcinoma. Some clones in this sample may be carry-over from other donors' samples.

CDR3: CAWKGQGVTGELFF. CDR3 nucleotides: TGTGCCTGGAAGGGACAGGGTGTTACCGGGGAGCTGTTTTTT. The chain uses TRBV30 and TRBJ2-2; 9 nucleotides agree with TRBD1. V was clipped by 4 bases and J by 5 bases; unmatched bases: 5. The CDR3 contains 14 residues. Looked up from germline, CDR1 is GTSNPN and CDR2 is SVGIG (reference sequence).

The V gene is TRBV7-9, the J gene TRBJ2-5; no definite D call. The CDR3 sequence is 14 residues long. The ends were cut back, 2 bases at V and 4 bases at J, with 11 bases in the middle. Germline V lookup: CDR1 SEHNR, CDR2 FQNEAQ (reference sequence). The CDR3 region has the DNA TGTGCCAGCAGCTTATACGGTAACCCAGAGACCCAGTACTTC. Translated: CASSLYGNPETQYF.

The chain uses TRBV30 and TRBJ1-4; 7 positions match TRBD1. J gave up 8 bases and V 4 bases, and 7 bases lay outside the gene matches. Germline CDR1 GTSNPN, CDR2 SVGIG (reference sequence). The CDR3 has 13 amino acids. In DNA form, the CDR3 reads TGTGCCTGGACGCGACAGGGAGGCGAAAAACTGTTTTTT. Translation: CAWTRQGGEKLFF.

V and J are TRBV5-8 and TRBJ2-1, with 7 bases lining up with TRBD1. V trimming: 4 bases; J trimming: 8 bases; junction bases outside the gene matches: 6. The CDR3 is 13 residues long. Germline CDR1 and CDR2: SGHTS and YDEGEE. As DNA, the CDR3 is TGTGCCAGCAGCATCAGGGGGTTCGATGAGCAGTTCTTC. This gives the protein CASSIRGFDEQFF. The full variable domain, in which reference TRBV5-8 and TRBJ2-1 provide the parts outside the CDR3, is EAGVTQSPTHLIKTRGQQATLRCSPISGHTSVYWYQQALGLGLQFLLWYDEGEERNRGNFPPRFSGRQFPNYSSELNVNALELEDSALYLCASSIRGFDEQFFGPGTRLTVL.

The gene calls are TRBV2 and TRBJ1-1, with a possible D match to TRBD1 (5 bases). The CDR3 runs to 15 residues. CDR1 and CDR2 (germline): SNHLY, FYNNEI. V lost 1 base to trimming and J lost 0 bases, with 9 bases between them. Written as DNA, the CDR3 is TGTGCCAGCAGTGAAGTGAAGGGGCTGAACACTGAAGCTTTCTTT. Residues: CASSEVKGLNTEAFF.

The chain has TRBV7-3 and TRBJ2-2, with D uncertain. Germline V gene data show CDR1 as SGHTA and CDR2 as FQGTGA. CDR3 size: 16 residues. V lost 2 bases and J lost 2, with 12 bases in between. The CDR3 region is CASSLSGPRNTGELFF. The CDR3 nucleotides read TGTGCCAGCAGCTTATCCGGCCCTAGAAACACCGGGGAGCTGTTTTTT.

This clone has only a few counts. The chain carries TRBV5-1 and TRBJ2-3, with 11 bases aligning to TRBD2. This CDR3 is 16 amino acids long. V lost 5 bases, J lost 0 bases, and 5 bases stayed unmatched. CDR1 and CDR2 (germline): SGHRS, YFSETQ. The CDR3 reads CASRLGLAGSTDTQYF. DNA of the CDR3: TGCGCCAGCAGACTCGGACTAGCGGGCAGCACAGATACGCAGTATTTT. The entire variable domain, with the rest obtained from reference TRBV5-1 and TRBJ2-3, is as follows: KAGVTQTPRYLIKTRGQQVTLSCSPISGHRSVSWYQQTPGQGLQFLFEYFSETQRNKGNFPGRFSGRQFSNSRSEMNVSTLELGDSALYLCASRLGLAGSTDTQYFGPGTRLTVL.

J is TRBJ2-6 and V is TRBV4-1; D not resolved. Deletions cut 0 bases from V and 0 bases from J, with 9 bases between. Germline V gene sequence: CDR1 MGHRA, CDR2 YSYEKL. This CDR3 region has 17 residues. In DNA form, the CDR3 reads TGCGCCAGCAGCCAAGATAGGCCCACCTCTGGGGCCAACGTCCTGACTTTC. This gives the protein CASSQDRPTSGANVLTF.

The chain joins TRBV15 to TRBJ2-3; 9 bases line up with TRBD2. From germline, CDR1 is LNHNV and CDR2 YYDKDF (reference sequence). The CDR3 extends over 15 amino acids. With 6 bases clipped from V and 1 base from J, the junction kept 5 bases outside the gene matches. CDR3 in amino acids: CATRALAGRTDTQYF. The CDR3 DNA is TGTGCCACCAGGGCGCTAGCGGGACGCACAGATACGCAGTATTTT.

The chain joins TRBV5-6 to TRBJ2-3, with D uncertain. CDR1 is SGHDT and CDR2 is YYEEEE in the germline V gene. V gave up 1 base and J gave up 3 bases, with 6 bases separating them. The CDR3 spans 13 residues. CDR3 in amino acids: CASSLLRTDTQYF. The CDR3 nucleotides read TGTGCCAGCAGCTTGCTGAGAACAGATACGCAGTATTTT.

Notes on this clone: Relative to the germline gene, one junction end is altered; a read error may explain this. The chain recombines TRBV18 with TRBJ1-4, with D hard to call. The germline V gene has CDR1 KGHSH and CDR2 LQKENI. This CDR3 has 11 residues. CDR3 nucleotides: TGTGCCAGCTCAACCAATGAAAAACTGTTTTTT. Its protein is CASSTNEKLFF.

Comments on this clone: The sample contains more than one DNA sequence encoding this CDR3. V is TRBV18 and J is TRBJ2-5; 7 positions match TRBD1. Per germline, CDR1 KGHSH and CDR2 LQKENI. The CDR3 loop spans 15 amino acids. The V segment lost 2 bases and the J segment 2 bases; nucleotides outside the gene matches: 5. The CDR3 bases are TGTGCCAGCTCACCAAGGGGGCGTTTGCAAGAGACCCAGTACTTC. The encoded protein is CASSPRGRLQETQYF.

This chain's CDR3 is CASSRTSGLYEQYF. The CDR3 DNA sequence: TGTGCCAGCAGTAGGACTAGCGGGCTCTACGAGCAGTACTTC. This chain links TRBV6-5 with TRBJ2-7; 11 nucleotides agree with TRBD2. V dropped 5 bases and J dropped 3; count of bases not matched to a gene: 3. The CDR3 is made up of 14 amino acids. Per germline, CDR1 MNHEY and CDR2 SVGAGI.

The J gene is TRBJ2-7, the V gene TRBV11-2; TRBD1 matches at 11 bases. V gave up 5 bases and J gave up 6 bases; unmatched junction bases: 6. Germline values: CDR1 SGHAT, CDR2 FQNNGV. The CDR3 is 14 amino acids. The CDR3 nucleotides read TGTGCCAGCAGCGTCGTTGGGACAGGGGGCGAGCAGTACTTC. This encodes CASSVVGTGGEQYF.

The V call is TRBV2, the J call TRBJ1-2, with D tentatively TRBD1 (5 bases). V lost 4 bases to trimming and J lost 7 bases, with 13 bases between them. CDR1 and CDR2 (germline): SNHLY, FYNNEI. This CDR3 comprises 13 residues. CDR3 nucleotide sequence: TGTGCCAGCAGTGCTAGGGGAACTGGTGGCTACACCTTC. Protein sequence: CASSARGTGGYTF. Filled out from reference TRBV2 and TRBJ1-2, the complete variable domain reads EPEVTQTPSHQVTQMGQEVILRCVPISNHLYFYWYRQILGQKVEFLVSFYNNEISEKSEIFDDQFSVERPDGSNFTLKIRSTKLEDSAMYFCASSARGTGGYTFGSGTRLTVV.

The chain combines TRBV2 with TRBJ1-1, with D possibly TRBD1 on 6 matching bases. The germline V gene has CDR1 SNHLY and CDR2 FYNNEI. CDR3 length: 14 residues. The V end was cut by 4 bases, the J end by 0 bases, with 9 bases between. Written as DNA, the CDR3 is TGTGCCAGCAGTGGGCAGGGGTTGAACACTGAAGCTTTCTTT. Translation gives CASSGQGLNTEAFF.

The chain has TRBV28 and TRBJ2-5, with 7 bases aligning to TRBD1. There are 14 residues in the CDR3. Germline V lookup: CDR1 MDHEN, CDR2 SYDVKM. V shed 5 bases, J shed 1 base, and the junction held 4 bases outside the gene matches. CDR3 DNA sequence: TGTGCCAGCAGTCGGGGACAGCTCCAAGAGACCCAGTACTTC. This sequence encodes CASSRGQLQETQYF.

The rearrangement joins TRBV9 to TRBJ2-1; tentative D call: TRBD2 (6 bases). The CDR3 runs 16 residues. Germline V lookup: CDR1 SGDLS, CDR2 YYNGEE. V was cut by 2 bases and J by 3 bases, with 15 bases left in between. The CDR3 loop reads CASSVGSGLNYNEQFF. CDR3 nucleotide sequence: TGTGCCAGCAGCGTTGGATCGGGACTCAACTACAATGAGCAGTTCTTC.

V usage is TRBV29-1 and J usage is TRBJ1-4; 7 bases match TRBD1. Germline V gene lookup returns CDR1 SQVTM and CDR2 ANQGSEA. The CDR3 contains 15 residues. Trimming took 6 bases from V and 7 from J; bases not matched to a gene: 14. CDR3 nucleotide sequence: TGCAGCGTGAAGTCCAGGGGGTTTGATGGTGAAAAACTGTTTTTT. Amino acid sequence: CSVKSRGFDGEKLFF.